This entry lists 23 T cell receptor beta chains sequenced from one sample in a study of blood T cell repertoires in COVID-19. Data came from immunoSEQ multiplex PCR; TCRdb stores just in-frame clones and leaves some out. This table has roughly 200,000 clones, roughly 80% appearing once. The source material was peripheral blood. These receptors came from a man in his fifties who had recovered from COVID-19.

J is TRBJ2-1 and V is TRBV5-1, with 9 positions matching TRBD1. This CDR3 comprises 15 residues. Germline V CDR1 and CDR2: SGHRS, YFSETQ. With 4 bases clipped from V and 0 bases from J, the junction kept 2 bases outside the gene matches. The CDR3 spells CASSPGQGSYNEQFF. The CDR3 nucleotides read TGCGCCAGCAGCCCGGGACAGGGCTCCTACAATGAGCAGTTCTTC.

The V call is TRBV7-2, the J call TRBJ2-1; TRBD1 is a possible D gene (5 bases). CDR1 SGHTA and CDR2 FQGNSA come from the germline V gene. Trimming removed 1 base from V and 13 bases from J, with 11 bases in between. The CDR3 covers 12 residues. The CDR3 bases are TGTGCCAGCAGCTTAGATCTGGGGCCCCAGTTCTTC. Translating it yields CASSLDLGPQFF.

The gene calls are TRBV6-5 and TRBJ2-7; no clear D. Trimming pared 8 bases from V and 3 bases from J, leaving 8 bases between. Per the germline V gene, CDR1 is MNHEY and CDR2 is SVGAGI. The CDR3 loop spans 11 amino acids. The CDR3 loop is CASGFNYEQYF. DNA for the CDR3: TGTGCCAGCGGCTTTAACTACGAGCAGTACTTC.

CDR3 sequence reads: CASSQQVGSYEQYF. In nucleotides, the CDR3 is TGTGCCAGCAGCCAACAGGTGGGCTCCTACGAGCAGTACTTC. The J gene is TRBJ2-7, the V gene TRBV7-3; D possibly corresponds to TRBD1 (5 bases). Per the germline V gene, CDR1 is SGHTA and CDR2 is FQGTGA. Trimming took off 5 bases at V and 0 bases at J, with 11 bases between the two ends. The CDR3 has 14 residues.

J is TRBJ2-4 and V is TRBV27; 13 bases are a match to TRBD2. With 4 bases clipped from V and 1 base from J, the junction kept 7 bases outside the gene matches. The germline gives CDR1 MNHEY, CDR2 SMNVEV (reference sequence). This CDR3 contains 18 residues. In DNA form, the CDR3 reads TGTGCCAGCAGTTCCACTAGCGGGAGGGCCTCGGCCAAAAACATTCAGTACTTC. It translates to CASSSTSGRASAKNIQYF.

There are a few counts of this clone. The chain combines TRBV30 with TRBJ2-1; 14 bases line up with TRBD2. The germline CDR1 and CDR2 sequences are GTSNPN and SVGIG (reference sequence). The CDR3 totals 16 residues. The V and J ends lost 1 base and 7 bases, in that order; junction bases with no gene match: 6. For the CDR3, the DNA is TGTGCCTGGAGTGCCGGACTAGCGGGGGGAGGGAATGAGCAGTTCTTC. It specifies CAWSAGLAGGGNEQFF.

This sequence joins TRBV10-3 and TRBJ2-5; possible D gene TRBD2, 5 bases. The CDR3 has 14 residues. Germline V gives CDR1 ENHRY, CDR2 SYGVKD. Between the trimmed V and J ends, which lost 0 bases and 4 bases, there was a span of 9 bases. The CDR3 is CAISESGVGETQYF. CDR3 nucleotides: TGTGCCATCAGTGAGTCCGGGGTGGGAGAGACCCAGTACTTC.

In its sample, this clone was seen a few times. The genes are TRBV9 and TRBJ2-7, with 9 bases that match TRBD2. The CDR3 is 15 amino acids. V shed 0 bases and J 2 bases; nucleotides not matched to a gene: 3. Germline CDR1 and CDR2: SGDLS and YYNGEE. CDR3 bases: TGTGCCAGCAGCGTAGCTAGCGGGGTTACCTACGAGCAGTACTTC. Amino acid sequence: CASSVASGVTYEQYF.

The chain recombines TRBV28 with TRBJ1-1; possible D gene TRBD1, 6 bases. This CDR3 comprises 14 residues. V gave up 2 bases and J gave up 7 bases, with 14 bases separating them. Looked up from germline, CDR1 is MDHEN and CDR2 is SYDVKM. The CDR3 is CASSLGQGHGEAFF. DNA of the CDR3: TGTGCCAGCAGTTTAGGGCAGGGGCACGGTGAAGCTTTCTTT. Together with reference TRBV28 and TRBJ1-1, the CDR3 gives the full variable domain: DVKVTQSSRYLVKRTGEKVFLECVQDMDHENMFWYRQDPGLGLRLIYFSYDVKMKEKGDIPEGYSVSREKKERFSLILESASTNQTSMYLCASSLGQGHGEAFFGQGTRLTVV.

This chain uses TRBV27 with TRBJ1-5, with D possibly matching TRBD1 (6 bases). The ends were cut back, 6 bases at V and 1 base at J, with 13 bases in the middle. The CDR3 runs to 15 residues. Germline assignment: CDR1 MNHEY and CDR2 SMNVEV (reference sequence). DNA of the CDR3: TGTGCCAGCAGAACCGGGACACAGAGCAATCAGCCCCAGCATTTT. It encodes CASRTGTQSNQPQHF.

The J gene is TRBJ2-5, the V gene TRBV24-1, with 9 bases matching TRBD2. With 4 bases clipped from V and 5 bases from J, the junction kept 4 bases outside the gene matches. This CDR3 comprises 14 residues. The germline CDR1 and CDR2 sequences are KGHDR and SFDVKD. The DNA for the CDR3 is TGTGCCACCAGTGACCCTAGCGGGATTGAGACCCAGTACTTC. This encodes CATSDPSGIETQYF.

The CDR3 loop reads CASSPGGRDTEAFF. The DNA of the CDR3 is TGTGCCAGCTCACCAGGCGGGAGGGACACTGAAGCTTTCTTT. V usage is TRBV18 and J usage is TRBJ1-1; no clear D. Trimming left V 2 bases short and J 3 bases short, with 10 bases between. The CDR3 spans 14 residues. Germline V CDR1 and CDR2: KGHSH, LQKENI.

This clone was counted a single time. This chain uses TRBV21-1 with TRBJ2-7; no check of the table's D call, TRBD2, against the DNA was made. TRBV21-1 is a pseudogene locus. There are 16 residues in the CDR3. In nucleotides, the CDR3 is TGTGCCAGCAGCAAAGAAGTAGCGGGAGGGCCATACGAGCAGTACTTC. Translated: CASSKEVAGGPYEQYF.

J is TRBJ2-7 and V is TRBV28; 7 bases are a match to TRBD1. V was pared by 4 bases and J by 1 base, with 4 bases of the junction left unmatched. This CDR3 is built from 14 residues. Per the germline V gene, CDR1 is MDHEN and CDR2 is SYDVKM. CDR3 residues: CASSSRQGSYEQYF. The CDR3, as DNA: TGTGCCAGCAGTTCACGACAGGGTTCCTACGAGCAGTACTTC.

V gene TRBV6-6 combines with J gene TRBJ2-7; D remains ambiguous. V shed 5 bases and J shed 3 bases, with 17 bases lying between them. This CDR3 comprises 15 residues. Germline V CDR1 and CDR2: MNHNY, SVGAGI (reference sequence). The CDR3 sequence: CASSPTTRIGYEQYF. The DNA for the CDR3 is TGTGCCAGCAGTCCGACAACTCGGATAGGCTACGAGCAGTACTTC.

The rearrangement links TRBV9 to TRBJ1-1; the D gene is possibly TRBD1 (5 bases). Germline CDR1 and CDR2: SGDLS and YYNGEE. The CDR3 extends over 14 amino acids. Trimming took off 4 bases at V and 1 base at J, with 11 bases between the two ends. CDR3 loop: CASSTHDRNTEAFF. The DNA of the CDR3 is TGTGCCAGCAGCACCCACGACAGGAACACTGAAGCTTTCTTT.

The chain carries TRBV28 and TRBJ2-7, with 10 bases aligning to TRBD2. V lost 4 bases and J lost 5; bases outside the gene matches: 20. The CDR3 consists of 19 residues. Germline CDR1 is MDHEN and CDR2 is SYDVKM. Written as DNA, the CDR3 is TGTGCCAGCAGTTCCTTGCTTAGGCTTGCTAGCGGGAGTTCCAACGAGCAGTACTTC. Translation gives CASSSLLRLASGSSNEQYF.

The chain links TRBV6-1 to TRBJ1-4, with D perhaps TRBD1 (5 bases). The V end was cut by 5 bases, the J end by 3 bases, with 10 bases between. The CDR3 consists of 14 residues. CDR1 is MNHNS and CDR2 is SASEGT in the germline V gene. CDR3 loop: CASSTGLANEKLFF. DNA of the CDR3: TGTGCCAGCAGTACAGGCTTAGCTAATGAAAAACTGTTTTTT.

This clone was seen a handful of times. Written as DNA, the CDR3 is TGTGCCAGCAGCTTAGCGCTGGGACACCCTAATCAGCCCCAGCATTTT. Its translation is CASSLALGHPNQPQHF. The V call is TRBV7-8, the J call TRBJ1-5; tentative D call: TRBD1 (6 bases). From germline, CDR1 is SGHVS and CDR2 FQNEAQ. CDR3 size: 16 residues. V was shortened by 0 bases and J by 4 bases, with 13 bases between the two germline ends.

V and J are TRBV28 and TRBJ1-5; D is perhaps TRBD1 (6 bases). Per the germline V gene, CDR1 is MDHEN and CDR2 is SYDVKM. The CDR3 consists of 14 residues. Trimming removed 6 bases at V and 1 base at J, with 10 bases between. The DNA for the CDR3 is TGTGCCAGCAGAGAAACAGGGAGCAATCAGCCCCAGCATTTT. Residues: CASRETGSNQPQHF.

The rearrangement joins TRBV10-3 to TRBJ1-2; 9 bases fit TRBD1. V lost 0 bases, J lost 8 bases, and 4 bases stayed unmatched. The CDR3 contains 14 residues. Germline CDR1 and CDR2: ENHRY and SYGVKD. The CDR3 coding sequence is TGTGCCATCAGTGAGTCGAGGGACAGGGAAGGCTACACCTTC. This translates into CAISESRDREGYTF.

As regards this clone: The junction and the germline gene differ at one end; a read error may be behind it. The rearrangement links TRBV15 to TRBJ1-2; 9 bases agree with TRBD1. The CDR3 consists of 12 residues. CDR1 is LNHNV and CDR2 is YYDKDF in the germline V gene (reference sequence). CDR3 in DNA: TGTGCCACCAGCCAACGGACAGGGGCCAGTCACTTC. This translates into CATSQRTGASHF.

The chain employs TRBV6-1 and TRBJ2-1; maybe TRBD1 (5 bases). This CDR3 has 14 residues. V lost 1 base, J lost 12 bases, and 16 bases lay in between. Germline V lookup: CDR1 MNHNS, CDR2 SASEGT. The CDR3 DNA reads as TGTGCCAGCAGTGAAGGCAGGGCCTACACATTGCAGTTCTTC. Translation: CASSEGRAYTLQFF.